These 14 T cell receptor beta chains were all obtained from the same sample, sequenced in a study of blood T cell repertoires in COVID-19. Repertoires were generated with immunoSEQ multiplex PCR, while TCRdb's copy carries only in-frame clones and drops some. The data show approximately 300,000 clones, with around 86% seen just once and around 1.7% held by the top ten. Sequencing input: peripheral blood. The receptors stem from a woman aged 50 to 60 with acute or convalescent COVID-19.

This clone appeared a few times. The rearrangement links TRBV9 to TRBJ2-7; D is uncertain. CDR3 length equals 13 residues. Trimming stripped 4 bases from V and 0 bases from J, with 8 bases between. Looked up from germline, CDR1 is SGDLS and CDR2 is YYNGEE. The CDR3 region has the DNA TGTGCCAGCAGCTACGACAACTCCTACGAGCAGTACTTC. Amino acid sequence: CASSYDNSYEQYF.

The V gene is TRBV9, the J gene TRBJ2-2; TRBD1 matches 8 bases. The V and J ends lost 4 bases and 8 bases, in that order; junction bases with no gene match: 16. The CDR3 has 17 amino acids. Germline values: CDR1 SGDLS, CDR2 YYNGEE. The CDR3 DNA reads TGTGCCAGCAGCCCCAGATGGGGGGACAGGTTGTCTGGGGAGCTGTTTTTT. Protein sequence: CASSPRWGDRLSGELFF.

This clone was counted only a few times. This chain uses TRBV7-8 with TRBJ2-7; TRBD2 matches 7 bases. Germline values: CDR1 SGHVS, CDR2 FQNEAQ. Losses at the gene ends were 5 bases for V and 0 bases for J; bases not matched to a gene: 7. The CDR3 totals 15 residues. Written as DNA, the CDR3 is TGTGCCAGCAGCGTCCAGCGGGGATACTCCTACGAGCAGTACTTC. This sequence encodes CASSVQRGYSYEQYF. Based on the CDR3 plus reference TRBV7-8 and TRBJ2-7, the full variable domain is GAGVSQSPRYKVAKRGQDVALRCDPISGHVSLFWYQQALGQGPEFLTYFQNEAQLDKSGLPSDRFFAERPEGSVSTLKIQRTQQEDSAVYLCASSVQRGYSYEQYFGPGTRLTVT.

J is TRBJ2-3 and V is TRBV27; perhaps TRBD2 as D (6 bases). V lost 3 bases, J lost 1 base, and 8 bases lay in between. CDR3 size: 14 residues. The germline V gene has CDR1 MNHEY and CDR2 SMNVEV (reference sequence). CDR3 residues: CASSLPGGTDTQYF. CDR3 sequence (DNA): TGTGCCAGCAGTTTGCCGGGGGGCACAGATACGCAGTATTTT.

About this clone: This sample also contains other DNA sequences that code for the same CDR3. The CDR3 reads CASSQTGSNTEAFF. The CDR3, as DNA: TGCGCCAGCAGCCAAACAGGGTCGAACACTGAAGCTTTCTTT. The genes are TRBV5-1 and TRBJ1-1; TRBD1 is a possible D gene (6 bases). V lost 4 bases and J 1 base, leaving 11 bases between the germline ends. CDR3 length: 14 residues. CDR1 and CDR2 from the germline V gene are SGHRS and YFSETQ.

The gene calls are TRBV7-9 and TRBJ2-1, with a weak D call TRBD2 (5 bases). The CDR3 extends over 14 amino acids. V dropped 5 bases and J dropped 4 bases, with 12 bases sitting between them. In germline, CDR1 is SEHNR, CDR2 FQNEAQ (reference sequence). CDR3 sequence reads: CASSPAGVYNEQFF. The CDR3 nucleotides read TGTGCCAGCAGCCCCGCGGGTGTTTACAATGAGCAGTTCTTC.

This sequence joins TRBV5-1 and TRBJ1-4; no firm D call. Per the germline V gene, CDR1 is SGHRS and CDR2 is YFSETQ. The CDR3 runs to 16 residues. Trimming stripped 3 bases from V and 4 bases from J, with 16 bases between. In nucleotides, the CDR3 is TGCGCCAGCAGCTCGTTCGGAGGCTCCGATAATGAAAAACTGTTTTTT. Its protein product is CASSSFGGSDNEKLFF.

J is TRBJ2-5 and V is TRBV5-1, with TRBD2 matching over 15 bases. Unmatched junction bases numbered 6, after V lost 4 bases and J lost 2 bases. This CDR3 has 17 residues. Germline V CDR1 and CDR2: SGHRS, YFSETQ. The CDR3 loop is CASSPGGLAGGQETQYF. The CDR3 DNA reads TGCGCCAGCAGCCCAGGGGGACTAGCGGGGGGTCAAGAGACCCAGTACTTC.

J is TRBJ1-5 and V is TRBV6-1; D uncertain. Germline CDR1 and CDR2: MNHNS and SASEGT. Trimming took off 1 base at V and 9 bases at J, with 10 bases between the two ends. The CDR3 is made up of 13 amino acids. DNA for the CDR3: TGTGCCAGCAGTGAAGGCCTGGGAGCGCCCCAGCATTTT. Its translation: CASSEGLGAPQHF.

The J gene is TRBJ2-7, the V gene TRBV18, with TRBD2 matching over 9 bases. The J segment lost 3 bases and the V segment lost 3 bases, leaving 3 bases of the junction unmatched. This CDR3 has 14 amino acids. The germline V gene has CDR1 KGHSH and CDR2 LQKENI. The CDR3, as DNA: TGTGCCAGCTCACCGGCTAGCGGGGACTACGAGCAGTACTTC. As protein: CASSPASGDYEQYF.

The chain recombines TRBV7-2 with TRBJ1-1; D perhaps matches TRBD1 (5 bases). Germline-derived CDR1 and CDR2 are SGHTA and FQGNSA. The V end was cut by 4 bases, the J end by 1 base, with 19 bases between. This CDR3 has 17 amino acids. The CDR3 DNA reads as TGTGCCAGCAGCTCCACACGCGGGGGTCTAGCGAACACTGAAGCTTTCTTT. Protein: CASSSTRGGLANTEAFF.

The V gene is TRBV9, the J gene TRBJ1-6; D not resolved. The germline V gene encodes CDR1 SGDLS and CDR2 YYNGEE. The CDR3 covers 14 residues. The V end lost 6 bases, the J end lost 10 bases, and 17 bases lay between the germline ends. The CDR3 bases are TGTGCCAGCACCATAGGACTGGTGGACTCACCCCTCCACTTT. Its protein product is CASTIGLVDSPLHF. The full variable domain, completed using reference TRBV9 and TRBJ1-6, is DSGVTQTPKHLITATGQRVTLRCSPRSGDLSVYWYQQSLDQGLQFLIQYYNGEERAKGNILERFSAQQFPDLHSELNLSSLELGDSALYFCASTIGLVDSPLHFGNGTRLTVT.

CDR3 sequence reads: CASSPVGQGAEAFF. Written as DNA, the CDR3 is TGTGCCAGCAGCCCCGTTGGACAGGGGGCTGAAGCTTTCTTT. V usage is TRBV4-2 and J usage is TRBJ1-1; 10 bases are a match to TRBD1. From germline, CDR1 is LGHNA and CDR2 YNFKEQ. The ends lost 4 bases at V and 6 bases at J; junction bases unmatched: 5. The CDR3 is 14 residues long.

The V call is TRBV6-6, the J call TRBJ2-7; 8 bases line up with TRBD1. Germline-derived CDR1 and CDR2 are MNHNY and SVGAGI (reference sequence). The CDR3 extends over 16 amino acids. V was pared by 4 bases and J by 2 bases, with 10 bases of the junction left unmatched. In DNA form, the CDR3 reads TGTGCCAGCAGTTCATCCCGGACAGGGAACGCCTACGAGCAGTACTTC. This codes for CASSSSRTGNAYEQYF.